The T cell receptor beta chain under discussion was sequenced for a study of blood T cell repertoires in COVID-19. Study at large: COVID-19 samples, acute and convalescent, were from the United States, Italy and Spain. Sample material is recorded as cDNA or gDNA derived from T cells, B-cell-depleted T cells, or PBMCs.

The CDR3 consists of 14 residues. V lost 4 bases and J lost 1, with 11 bases in between. Per the germline V gene, CDR1 is SGDLS and CDR2 is YYNGEE. Authors' processing steps: Amplification from reference gene primers served as the basis for estimated nucleated cell counts. TCRdb keeps only in-frame clones here, not all; method: immunoSEQ multiplex PCR. V, J and clone size reflect that table, while D and trimming were determined from the DNA. The sample lists 180,000 or so clones, approximately 83% seen once, with roughly 3% in the top ten. Sample: peripheral blood. This sequence originates from a human donor with acute or convalescent COVID-19. The donor label of this sample is uncertain. The chain links TRBV9 to TRBJ1-1; D possibly corresponds to TRBD1 (5 bases). Here the CDR3 reads CASSPLTGNTEAFF. Written as DNA, the CDR3 is TGTGCCAGCAGCCCCCTTACAGGGAACACTGAAGCTTTCTTT.